This T cell receptor (beta chain) stems from a study of prognosis after radiotherapy for stage I lung cancer. Study background: Medical inoperability applied to all of the non-small cell lung cancer patients. Enrolled patients (roughly 13 men, several women) had a median age of around 70 years and an age range of roughly 50 to 85 years. Overall study results and limits: It was in patients who developed distant metastases that Shannon entropy after stereotactic body radiation therapy was lower.

This clonotype is medium-sized in the sample. Antigen unknown. CDR3 of TCR beta was amplified from genomic DNA via a two-round multiplex PCR. TRBV and TRBJ genes each had their own specific primers in first-round PCR. TCRdb processed the multiplex PCR reads anew with MiXCR; each CDR3 protein has one entry. The table lists about 31,000 distinct CDR3 sequences, roughly two fifths of them singletons. The receptor was derived from a donor aged 50 or older with non-small cell lung cancer. The material sequenced was PBMCs, taken before or after stereotactic body radiation therapy (not recorded which).

The CDR3, as DNA: TGTGCCAGCAGTCGGGGACAGGGGGCCTCCTACGAGCAGTACTTC. This translates into CASSRGQGASYEQYF. The rearrangement uses TRBV6-4 and TRBJ2-7; TRBD1 aligns across 12 bases. Germline loops: CDR1 MRHNA, CDR2 SNTAGT. J gave up 0 bases and V 5 bases, and 2 bases lay outside the gene matches. This CDR3 spans 15 amino acids.